This TCR beta chain was identified in a study of blood T cell repertoires in COVID-19. V lost 8 bases and J lost 4; bases outside the gene matches: 5. Germline V gene data show CDR1 as ENHRY and CDR2 as SYGVKD. The CDR3 has 13 residues. Only in-frame clones appear in the TCRdb table, and some are missing; sequencing was by immunoSEQ multiplex PCR. The sample contains about 170,000 clones, more than 85% of which appear only once. The chain recombines TRBV10-3 with TRBJ2-3, with 8 bases fitting TRBD2. The sequence was collected from a woman older than 75 in a cohort sampled during active or convalescent COVID-19. The sequenced sample was peripheral blood. CDR3 in amino acids: CAIRREVADTQYF. CDR3 in DNA: TGTGCCATCCGGCGGGAGGTCGCAGATACGCAGTATTTT.